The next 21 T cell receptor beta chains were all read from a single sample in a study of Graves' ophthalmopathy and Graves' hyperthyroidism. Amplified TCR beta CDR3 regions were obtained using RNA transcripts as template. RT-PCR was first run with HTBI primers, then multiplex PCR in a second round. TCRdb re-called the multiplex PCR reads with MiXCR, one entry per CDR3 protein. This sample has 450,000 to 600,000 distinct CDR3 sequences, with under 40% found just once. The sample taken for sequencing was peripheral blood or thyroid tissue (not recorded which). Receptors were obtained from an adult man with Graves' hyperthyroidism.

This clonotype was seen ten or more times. The CDR3 protein is CAISPHRNYGYTF. CDR3 in DNA: TGTGCCATCTCCCCACACCGGAACTATGGCTACACCTTC. The V gene is TRBV10-3, the J gene TRBJ1-2, with D uncertain. Germline lookup yields CDR1 ENHRY and CDR2 SYGVKD. This CDR3 contains 13 residues. Trimming removed 8 bases from V and 2 bases from J, with 12 bases in between.

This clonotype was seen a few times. The CDR3: CASSLELLTGELFF. DNA for the CDR3: TGTGCCAGCAGCTTGGAGTTGTTAACCGGGGAGCTGTTTTTT. The J gene is TRBJ2-2, the V gene TRBV5-8; unclear D gene. The germline CDR1 and CDR2 sequences are SGHTS and YDEGEE. V lost 0 bases and J lost 5, with 8 bases in between. The CDR3 sequence is 14 residues long. The complete variable domain, with remaining parts taken from reference TRBV5-8 and TRBJ2-2, reads EAGVTQSPTHLIKTRGQQATLRCSPISGHTSVYWYQQALGLGLQFLLWYDEGEERNRGNFPPRFSGRQFPNYSSELNVNALELEDSALYLCASSLELLTGELFFGEGSRLTVL.

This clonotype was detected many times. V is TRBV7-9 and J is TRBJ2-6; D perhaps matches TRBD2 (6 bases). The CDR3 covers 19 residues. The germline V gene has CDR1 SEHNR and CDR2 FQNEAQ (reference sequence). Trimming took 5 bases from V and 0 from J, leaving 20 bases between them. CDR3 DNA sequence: TGTGCCAGCAGCGGAGGTCGCCTAGCGCAACCCTCTGGGGCCAACGTCCTGACTTTC. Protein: CASSGGRLAQPSGANVLTF.

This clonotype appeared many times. The CDR3 nucleotides read TGCAGTGCTAGACTGGGGCCGAGCAATCAGCCCCAGCATTTT. Protein product: CSARLGPSNQPQHF. The genes are TRBV20-1 and TRBJ1-5; weak D call: TRBD1 (5 bases). V lost 2 bases and J 1 base, leaving 9 bases between the germline ends. Germline V lookup: CDR1 DFQATT, CDR2 SNEGSKA (reference sequence). CDR3 length: 14 residues.

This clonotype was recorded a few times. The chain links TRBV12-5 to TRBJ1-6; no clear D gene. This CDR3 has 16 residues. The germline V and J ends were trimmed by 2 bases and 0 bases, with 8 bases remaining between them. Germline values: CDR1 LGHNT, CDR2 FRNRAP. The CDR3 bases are TGTGCTAGTGGTTTGCGCGACATCTCCTATAATTCACCCCTCCACTTT. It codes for CASGLRDISYNSPLHF.

Here the CDR3 DNA reads TGTGCCAGCAGCTACTCGACAGGGACCGCCTACGAGCAGTACTTC. Encoded protein: CASSYSTGTAYEQYF. The chain joins TRBV5-5 to TRBJ2-7; TRBD1 matches at 7 bases. There are 15 residues in the CDR3. V was pared by 3 bases and J by 2 bases, with 8 bases of the junction left unmatched. The germline CDR1 and CDR2 sequences are SGHKS and YYEKEE (reference sequence).

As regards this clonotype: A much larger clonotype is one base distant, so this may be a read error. The CDR3, as DNA: TGTGCCAGCAGCGATGGAGGGGCAGGGGCAGGGAGGGAGACCCGGTACTTC. Its protein product is CASSDGGAGAGRETRYF. V gene TRBV5-4 combines with J gene TRBJ2-5, with D perhaps TRBD2 (7 bases). CDR1 SGHNT and CDR2 YYREEE come from the germline V gene (reference sequence). This CDR3 is 17 amino acids long.

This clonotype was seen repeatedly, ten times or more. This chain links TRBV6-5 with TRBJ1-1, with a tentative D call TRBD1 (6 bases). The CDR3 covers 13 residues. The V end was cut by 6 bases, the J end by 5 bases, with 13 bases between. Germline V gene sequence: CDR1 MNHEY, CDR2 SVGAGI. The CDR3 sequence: CASSYREDTEAFF. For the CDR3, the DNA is TGTGCCAGCAGCTACAGGGAAGATACTGAAGCTTTCTTT.

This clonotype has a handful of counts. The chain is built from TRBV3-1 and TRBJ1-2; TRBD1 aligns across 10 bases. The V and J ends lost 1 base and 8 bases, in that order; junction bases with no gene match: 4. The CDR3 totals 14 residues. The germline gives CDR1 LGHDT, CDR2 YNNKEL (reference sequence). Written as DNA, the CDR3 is TGTGCCAGCAGCCAAGGGACAGGGGGTAACGGCTACACCTTC. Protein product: CASSQGTGGNGYTF.

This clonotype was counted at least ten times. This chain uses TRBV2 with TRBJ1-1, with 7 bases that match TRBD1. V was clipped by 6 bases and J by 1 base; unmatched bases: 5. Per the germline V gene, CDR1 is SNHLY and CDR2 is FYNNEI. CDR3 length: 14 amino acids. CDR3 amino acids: CASRVTGPNTEAFF. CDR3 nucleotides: TGTGCCAGCAGAGTGACAGGGCCGAACACTGAAGCTTTCTTT.

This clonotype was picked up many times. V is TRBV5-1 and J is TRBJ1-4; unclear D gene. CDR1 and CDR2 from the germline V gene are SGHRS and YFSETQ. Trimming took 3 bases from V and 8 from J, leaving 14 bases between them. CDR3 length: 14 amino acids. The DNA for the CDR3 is TGCGCCAGCAGCTCCCCGGGCCCGGCAGAAAAACTGTTTTTT. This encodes CASSSPGPAEKLFF.

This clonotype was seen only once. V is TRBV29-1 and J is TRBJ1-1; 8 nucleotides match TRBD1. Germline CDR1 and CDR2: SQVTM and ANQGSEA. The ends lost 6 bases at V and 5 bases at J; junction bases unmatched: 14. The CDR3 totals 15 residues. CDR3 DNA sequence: TGCAGCGTCCAACCTCCTCAGGGGGCCTGGACTGAAGCTTTCTTT. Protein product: CSVQPPQGAWTEAFF.

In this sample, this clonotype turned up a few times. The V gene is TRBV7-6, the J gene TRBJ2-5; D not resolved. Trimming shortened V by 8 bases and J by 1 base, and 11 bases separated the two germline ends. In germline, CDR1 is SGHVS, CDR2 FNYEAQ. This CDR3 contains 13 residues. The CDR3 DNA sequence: TGTGCCAGCTCACCGGACGGCCAAGAGACCCAGTACTTC. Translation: CASSPDGQETQYF.

This CDR3 reads CASRETGMNSPLHF. DNA of the CDR3: TGTGCCAGTAGAGAGACAGGGATGAATTCACCCCTCCACTTT. The chain links TRBV19 to TRBJ1-6; the match to TRBD1 covers 7 bases. The CDR3 runs 14 residues. The V segment lost 6 bases and the J segment 7 bases; nucleotides outside the gene matches: 6. Germline-derived CDR1 and CDR2 are LNHDA and SQIVND (reference sequence). Full variable domain (rest looked up from reference TRBV19 and TRBJ1-6): DGGITQSPKYLFRKEGQNVTLSCEQNLNHDAMYWYRQDPGQGLRLIYYSQIVNDFQKGDIAEGYSVSREKKESFPLTVTSAQKNPTAFYLCASRETGMNSPLHFGNGTRLTVT.

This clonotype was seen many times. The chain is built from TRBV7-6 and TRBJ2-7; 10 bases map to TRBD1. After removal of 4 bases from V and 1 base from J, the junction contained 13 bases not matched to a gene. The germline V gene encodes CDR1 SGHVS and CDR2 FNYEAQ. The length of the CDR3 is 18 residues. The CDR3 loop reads CASSSYLAGTGVSYEQYF. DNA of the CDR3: TGTGCCAGCAGCTCATACCTGGCCGGGACAGGGGTTTCCTACGAGCAGTACTTC.

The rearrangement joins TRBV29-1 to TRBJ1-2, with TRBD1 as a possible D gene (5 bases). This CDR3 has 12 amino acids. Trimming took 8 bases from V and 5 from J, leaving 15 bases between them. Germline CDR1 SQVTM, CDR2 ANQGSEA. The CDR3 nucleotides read TGCAGCTTTCTGGGGGTGGGGTATGGCTACACCTTC. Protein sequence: CSFLGVGYGYTF.

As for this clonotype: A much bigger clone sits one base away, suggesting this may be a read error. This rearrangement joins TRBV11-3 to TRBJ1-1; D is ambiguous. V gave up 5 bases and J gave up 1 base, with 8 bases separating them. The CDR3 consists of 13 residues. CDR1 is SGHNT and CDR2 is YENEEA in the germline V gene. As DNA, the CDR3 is TGTGCCAGCAGCCCGGATAAGAACACTGAAGCTTTCTTT. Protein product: CASSPDKNTEAFF.

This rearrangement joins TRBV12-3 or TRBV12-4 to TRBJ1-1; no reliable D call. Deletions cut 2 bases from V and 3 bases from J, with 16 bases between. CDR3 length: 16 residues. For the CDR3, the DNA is TGTGCCAGCAGTTTATGGATCTTCGCGACGGACACTGAAGCTTTCTTT. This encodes CASSLWIFATDTEAFF.

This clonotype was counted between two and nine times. CDR3 region: CASSPVGLAAPDTQYF. The CDR3 DNA reads TGTGCCAGCAGCCCAGTAGGACTAGCGGCCCCAGATACGCAGTATTTT. The chain is built from TRBV7-9 and TRBJ2-3; 10 nucleotides line up with TRBD2. J gave up 4 bases and V 5 bases, and 9 bases lay outside the gene matches. From germline, CDR1 is SEHNR and CDR2 FQNEAQ (reference sequence). The CDR3 has 16 amino acids.

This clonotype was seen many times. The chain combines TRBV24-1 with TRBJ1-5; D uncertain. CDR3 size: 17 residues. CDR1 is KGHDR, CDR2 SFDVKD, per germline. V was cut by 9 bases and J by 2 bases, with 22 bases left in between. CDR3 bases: TGTGCCACCTCTGAGTCGGCAGGTTTGAACGGCAATCAGCCCCAGCATTTT. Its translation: CATSESAGLNGNQPQHF.

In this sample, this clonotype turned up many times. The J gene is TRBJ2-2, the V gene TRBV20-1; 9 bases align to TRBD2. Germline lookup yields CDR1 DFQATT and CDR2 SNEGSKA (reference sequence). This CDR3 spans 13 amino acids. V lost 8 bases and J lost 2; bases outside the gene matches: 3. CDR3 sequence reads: CSLLAGNTGELFF. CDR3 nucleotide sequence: TGCAGTCTCCTAGCGGGAAACACCGGGGAGCTGTTTTTT.